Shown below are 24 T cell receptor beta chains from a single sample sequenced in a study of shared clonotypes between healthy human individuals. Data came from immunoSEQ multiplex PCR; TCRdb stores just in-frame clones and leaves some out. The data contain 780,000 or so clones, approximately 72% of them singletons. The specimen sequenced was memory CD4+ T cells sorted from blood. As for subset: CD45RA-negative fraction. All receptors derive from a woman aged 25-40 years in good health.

CDR3 sequence: CSVTGGDEKLFF. DNA of the CDR3: TGCAGCGTAACCGGGGGAGATGAAAAACTGTTTTTT. The gene calls are TRBV29-1 and TRBJ1-4; maybe TRBD1 (5 bases). Germline V lookup: CDR1 SQVTM, CDR2 ANQGSEA. Trimming took off 6 bases at V and 6 bases at J, with 11 bases between the two ends. There are 12 residues in the CDR3.

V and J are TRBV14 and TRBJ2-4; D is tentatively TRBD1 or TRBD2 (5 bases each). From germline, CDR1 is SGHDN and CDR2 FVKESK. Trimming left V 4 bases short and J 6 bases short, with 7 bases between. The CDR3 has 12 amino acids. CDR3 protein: CASSLGTNIQYF. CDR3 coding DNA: TGTGCCAGCAGCCTCGGGACAAACATTCAGTACTTC. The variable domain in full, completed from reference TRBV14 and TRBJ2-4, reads EAGVTQFPSHSVIEKGQTVTLRCDPISGHDNLYWYRRVMGKEIKFLLHFVKESKQDESGMPNNRFLAERTGGTYSTLKVQPAELEDSGVYFCASSLGTNIQYFGAGTRLSVL.

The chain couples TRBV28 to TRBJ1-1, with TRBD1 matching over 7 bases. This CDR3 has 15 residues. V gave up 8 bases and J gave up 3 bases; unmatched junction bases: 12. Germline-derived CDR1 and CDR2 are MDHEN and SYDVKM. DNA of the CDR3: TGTGCCAGCCCCAGACAGGGAGTCGGAGACACTGAAGCTTTCTTT. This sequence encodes CASPRQGVGDTEAFF.

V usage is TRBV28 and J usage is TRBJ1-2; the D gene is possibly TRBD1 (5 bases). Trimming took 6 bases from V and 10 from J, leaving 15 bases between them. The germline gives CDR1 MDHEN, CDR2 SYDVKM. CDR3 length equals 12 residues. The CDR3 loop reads CASSRQSLDYTF. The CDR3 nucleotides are TGTGCCAGCAGCCGACAGAGTTTAGACTACACCTTC.

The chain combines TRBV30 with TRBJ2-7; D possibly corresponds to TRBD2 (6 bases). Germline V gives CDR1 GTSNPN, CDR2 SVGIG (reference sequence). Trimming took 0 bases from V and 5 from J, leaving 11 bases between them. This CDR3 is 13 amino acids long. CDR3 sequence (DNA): TGTGCCTGGAGTGTAAGGGGAGGAAACGAGCAGTACTTC. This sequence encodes CAWSVRGGNEQYF.

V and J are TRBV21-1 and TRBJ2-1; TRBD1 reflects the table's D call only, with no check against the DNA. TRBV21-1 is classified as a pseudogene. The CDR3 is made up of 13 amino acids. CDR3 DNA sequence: TGTGCCAGCAGCAGCGACAGGACTTGTGAGCAGTTCTTC. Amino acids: CASSSDRTCEQFF.

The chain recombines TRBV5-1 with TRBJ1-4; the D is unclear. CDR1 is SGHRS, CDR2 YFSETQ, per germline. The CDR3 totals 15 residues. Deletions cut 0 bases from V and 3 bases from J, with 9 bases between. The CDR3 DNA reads TGCGCCAGCAGCTTGGGCGACAACGCTAATGAAAAACTGTTTTTT. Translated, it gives CASSLGDNANEKLFF.

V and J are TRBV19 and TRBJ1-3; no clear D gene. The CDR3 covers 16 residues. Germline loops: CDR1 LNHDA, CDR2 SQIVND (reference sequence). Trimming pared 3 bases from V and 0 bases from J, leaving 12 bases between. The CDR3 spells CASSILITASGNTIYF. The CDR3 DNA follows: TGTGCCAGTAGTATCTTGATAACAGCCTCTGGAAACACCATATATTTT.

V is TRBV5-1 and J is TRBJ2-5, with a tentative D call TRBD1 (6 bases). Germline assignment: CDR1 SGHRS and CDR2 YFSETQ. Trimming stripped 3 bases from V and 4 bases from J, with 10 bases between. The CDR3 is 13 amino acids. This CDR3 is CASSSTGIETQYF. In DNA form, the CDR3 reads TGCGCCAGCAGCTCAACAGGGATAGAGACCCAGTACTTC.

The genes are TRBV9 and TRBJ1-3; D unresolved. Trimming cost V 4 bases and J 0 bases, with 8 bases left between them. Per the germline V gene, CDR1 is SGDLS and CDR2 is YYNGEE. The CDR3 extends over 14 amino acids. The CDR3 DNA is TGTGCCAGCAGCTTACCGAGCTCTGGAAACACCATATATTTT. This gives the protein CASSLPSSGNTIYF.

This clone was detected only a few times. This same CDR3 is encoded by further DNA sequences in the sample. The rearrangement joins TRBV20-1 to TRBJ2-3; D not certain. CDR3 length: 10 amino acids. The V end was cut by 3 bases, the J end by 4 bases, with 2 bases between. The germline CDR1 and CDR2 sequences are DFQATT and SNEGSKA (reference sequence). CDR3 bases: TGCAGTGCTAGGGCAGATACGCAGTATTTT. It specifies CSARADTQYF.

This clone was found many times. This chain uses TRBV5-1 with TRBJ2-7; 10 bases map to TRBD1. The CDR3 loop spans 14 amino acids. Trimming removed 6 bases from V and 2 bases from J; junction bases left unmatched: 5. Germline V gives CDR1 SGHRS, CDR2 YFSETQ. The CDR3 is CASTKTGGPYEQYF. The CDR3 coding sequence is TGCGCCAGCACCAAGACAGGGGGCCCCTACGAGCAGTACTTC.

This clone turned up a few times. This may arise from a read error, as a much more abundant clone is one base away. This CDR3 is CASRRQGAYEQYF. For the CDR3, the DNA is TGTGCCAGCAGACGACAGGGGGCCTACGAGCAGTACTTC. The chain links TRBV27 to TRBJ2-7, with TRBD1 matching 9 bases. The CDR3 runs to 13 residues. V dropped 6 bases and J dropped 2; count of bases not matched to a gene: 2. The germline gives CDR1 MNHEY, CDR2 SMNVEV (reference sequence).

CDR3 sequence: CASSVSRASYEQYF. CDR3 DNA: TGTGCCAGCAGCGTTAGCAGGGCTTCGTACGAGCAGTACTTC. The gene calls are TRBV9 and TRBJ2-7, with a tentative D call TRBD1 (5 bases). The CDR3 runs 14 residues. Germline V gene data show CDR1 as SGDLS and CDR2 as YYNGEE. The ends were cut back, 2 bases at V and 4 bases at J, with 13 bases in the middle. The whole variable domain, filled in from reference TRBV9 and TRBJ2-7, reads DSGVTQTPKHLITATGQRVTLRCSPRSGDLSVYWYQQSLDQGLQFLIQYYNGEERAKGNILERFSAQQFPDLHSELNLSSLELGDSALYFCASSVSRASYEQYFGPGTRLTVT.

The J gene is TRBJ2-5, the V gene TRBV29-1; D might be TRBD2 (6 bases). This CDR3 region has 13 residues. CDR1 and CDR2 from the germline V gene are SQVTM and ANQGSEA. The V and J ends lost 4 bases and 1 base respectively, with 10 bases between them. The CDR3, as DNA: TGCAGCGTTGCAAGGGACTTCCAAGAGACCCAGTACTTC. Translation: CSVARDFQETQYF.

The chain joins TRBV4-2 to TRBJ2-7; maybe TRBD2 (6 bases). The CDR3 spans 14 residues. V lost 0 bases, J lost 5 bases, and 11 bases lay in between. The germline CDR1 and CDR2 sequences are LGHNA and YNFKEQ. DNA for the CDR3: TGTGCCAGCAGCCAAGATGGGACGGGAGACGAGCAGTACTTC. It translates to CASSQDGTGDEQYF.

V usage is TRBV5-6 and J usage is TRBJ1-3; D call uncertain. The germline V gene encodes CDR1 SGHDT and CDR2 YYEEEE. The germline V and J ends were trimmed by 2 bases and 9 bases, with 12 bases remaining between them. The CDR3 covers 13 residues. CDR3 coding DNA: TGTGCCAGCAGCTTCTACACGATCGGCACCATATATTTT. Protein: CASSFYTIGTIYF.

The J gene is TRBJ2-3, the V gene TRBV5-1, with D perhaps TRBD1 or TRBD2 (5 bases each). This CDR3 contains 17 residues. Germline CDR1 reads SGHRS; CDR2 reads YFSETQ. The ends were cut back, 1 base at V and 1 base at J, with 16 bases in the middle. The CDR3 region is CASSLSARSGRTDTQYF. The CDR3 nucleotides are TGCGCCAGCAGCTTGTCAGCGCGGTCGGGGCGCACAGATACGCAGTATTTT. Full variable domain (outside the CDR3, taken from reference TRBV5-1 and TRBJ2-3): KAGVTQTPRYLIKTRGQQVTLSCSPISGHRSVSWYQQTPGQGLQFLFEYFSETQRNKGNFPGRFSGRQFSNSRSEMNVSTLELGDSALYLCASSLSARSGRTDTQYFGPGTRLTVL.

The CDR3 DNA sequence: TGTGCCAGCAGCTTGGGGACATTTCAAGAGACCCAGTACTTC. Its translation is CASSLGTFQETQYF. The chain is built from TRBV5-4 and TRBJ2-5, with D tentatively TRBD1 (5 bases). V was cut by 0 bases and J by 2 bases, with 8 bases left in between. The CDR3 runs 14 residues. The germline V gene has CDR1 SGHNT and CDR2 YYREEE (reference sequence).

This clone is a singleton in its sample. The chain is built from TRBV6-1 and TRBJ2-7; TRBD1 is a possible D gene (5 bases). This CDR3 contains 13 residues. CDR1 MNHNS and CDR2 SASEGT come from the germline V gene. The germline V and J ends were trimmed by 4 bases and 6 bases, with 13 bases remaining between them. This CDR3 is CASSAAGNIEQYF. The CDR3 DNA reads TGTGCCAGCAGTGCCGCAGGGAACATCGAGCAGTACTTC.

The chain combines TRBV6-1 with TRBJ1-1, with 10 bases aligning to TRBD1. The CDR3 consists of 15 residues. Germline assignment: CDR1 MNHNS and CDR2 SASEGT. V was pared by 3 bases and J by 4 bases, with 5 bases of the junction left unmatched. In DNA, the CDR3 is TGTGCCAGCAGTGATGTGACAGGGGGCTTCACTGAAGCTTTCTTT. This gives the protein CASSDVTGGFTEAFF.

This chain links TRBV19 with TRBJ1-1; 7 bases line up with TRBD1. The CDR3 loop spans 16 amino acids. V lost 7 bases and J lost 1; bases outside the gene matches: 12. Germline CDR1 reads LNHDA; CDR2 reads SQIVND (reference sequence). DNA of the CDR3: TGTGCCAGTACCGCACAACAGGGGATAAGGAACACTGAAGCTTTCTTT. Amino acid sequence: CASTAQQGIRNTEAFF.

The CDR3 sequence: CASSLVGQQKRGGQYF. The CDR3 DNA reads TGTGCCAGCAGCTTGGTGGGACAGCAAAAGCGGGGCGGGCAGTATTTT. V and J are TRBV7-8 and TRBJ2-3; D tentatively reads TRBD1 or TRBD2 (7 bases each). V was shortened by 3 bases and J by 11 bases, with 24 bases between the two germline ends. This CDR3 is 16 amino acids long. Germline-derived CDR1 and CDR2 are SGHVS and FQNEAQ.

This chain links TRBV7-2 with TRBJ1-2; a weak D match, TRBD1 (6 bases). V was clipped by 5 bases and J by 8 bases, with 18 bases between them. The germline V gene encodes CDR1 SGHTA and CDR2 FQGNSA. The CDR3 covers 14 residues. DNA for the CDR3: TGTGCCAGCAGCCCACTGCGGGGGGCGGGGGGCTACACCTTC. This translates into CASSPLRGAGGYTF.